Below, 2 T cell receptor beta chains from the same sample are listed, as sequenced in a study of shared clonotypes between healthy human individuals. Repertoires were generated with immunoSEQ multiplex PCR, while TCRdb's copy carries only in-frame clones and drops some. The sample contains hundreds of thousands of clones, 95% to 98% of which appear only once. Sequenced material: naive CD4+ T cells sorted from blood. Indicated subset: CD45RA+ positively selected. Source of these receptors: a woman aged 30 to 39 in good health.

Concerning this clone: Other nucleotide sequences from this sample produce the same CDR3. The chain carries TRBV28 and TRBJ2-7; D could derive from TRBD1 or TRBD2 (5 bases each). The CDR3 covers 15 residues. The V end was cut by 2 bases, the J end by 1 base, with 12 bases between. Per the germline V gene, CDR1 is MDHEN and CDR2 is SYDVKM. This chain's CDR3 is CASSLPGTGSYEQYF. The CDR3, as DNA: TGTGCCAGCAGTTTACCCGGGACGGGATCCTACGAGCAGTACTTC.

This clone has just a few counts. Within the sample, other DNA sequences also encode this same CDR3. The V and J genes are TRBV28 and TRBJ2-3; D is uncertain. The CDR3 totals 11 residues. Germline assignment: CDR1 MDHEN and CDR2 SYDVKM. Deletions cut 5 bases from V and 2 bases from J, with 2 bases between. CDR3 coding DNA: TGTGCCAGCAGTCTCACAGATACGCAGTATTTT. Translation: CASSLTDTQYF.